The sequence of this T cell receptor beta chain was determined in a study of blood T cell repertoires in COVID-19. As processed by the authors: The assay estimated nucleated cells by amplifying reference gene primers. Profiling relied on immunoSEQ multiplex PCR, and the TCRdb table lists in-frame clones only, not all of them. That table gives V, J and clone size, and the DNA gave D and trimming. The sample carries 450,000 or so clones, about 92% recorded once. Adults between about 18 and 89 years of age took part from about 24 US areas. The CDR3 is 13 amino acids. The V end lost 2 bases, the J end lost 0 bases, and 7 bases lay between the germline ends. In germline, CDR1 is SQVTM, CDR2 ANQGSEA.

What was sequenced was PBMCs or T cells enriched from blood (not recorded which). The sequence was collected from a man aged 18-30 years who had recovered from COVID-19. The gene calls are TRBV29-1 and TRBJ1-1; D is ambiguous. In nucleotides, the CDR3 is TGCAGCGTTGAATTCAGGATGAACACTGAAGCTTTCTTT. Translating gives CSVEFRMNTEAFF.